Listed below are T cell receptor beta chains from one sample, sequenced in a study of cytomegalovirus exposure and HLA in healthy donors. This table comes from immunoSEQ multiplex PCR, and its TCRdb copy is limited to in-frame clones, with some not included. The table has approximately 160,000 clones, around 82% seen once. Sequencing used PBMCs. The receptors were gathered from a boy younger than 10 in good health and CMV-seronegative. Each CDR3 is given with its conserved first and last residue. The D gene is left open where the match is weak. Rows may omit the clone size; those that give it use once, few, many or a size class.

CTSSQDKREPPFSPSTDTQYF	TGCACCAGCAGCCAAGATAAGAGGGAGCCACCATTTTCCCCTAGCACAGATACGCAGTATTTT	NA	TRBV1	21	NA	TRBJ2-3
CASSQGIANTEAFF	TGTGCCAGCTCCCAGGGGATCGCGAACACTGAAGCTTTCTTT	NA	TRBV18	14	NA	TRBJ1-1
CASSLATGLKNTGELFF	TGCGCCAGCAGCTTGGCCACGGGGTTAAAGAACACCGGGGAGCTGTTTTTT	once	TRBV5-1	17	NA	TRBJ2-2
CASLQASGLGYYNEQFF	TGTGCCAGCCTACAGGCTTCGGGACTAGGATATTACAATGAGCAGTTCTTC	NA	TRBV7-8	17	TRBD2	TRBJ2-1
CASSPLAGEQYF	TGTGCCAGCTCACCACTGGCGGGAGAGCAGTACTTC	few	TRBV18	12	NA	TRBJ2-7
CASSMTLGANTEAFF	TGTGCCAGTAGTATGACGTTGGGGGCGAACACTGAAGCTTTCTTT	NA	TRBV19	15	NA	TRBJ1-1
CASSQPSRDSYGYTF	TGTGCCAGCAGCCAACCTAGCCGGGACTCCTATGGCTACACCTTC	few	TRBV4-2	15	NA	TRBJ1-2
CASSIRGSGTEAFF	TGTGCCAGTAGTATCCGGGGGTCCGGGACTGAAGCTTTCTTT	NA	TRBV19	14	NA	TRBJ1-1
CASSPRTRQAETQYF	TGCGCCAGCAGCCCACGGACTAGACAGGCGGAGACCCAGTACTTC	NA	TRBV5-1	15	NA	TRBJ2-5
CASSFVPRLAGETQYF	TGTGCCAGCAGTTTTGTCCCGCGACTAGCTGGGGAGACCCAGTACTTC	NA	TRBV5-4	16	TRBD2	TRBJ2-5
CASSGWTVLSGALSTDTQYF	TGTGCCAGCAGTGGCTGGACAGTTCTTAGCGGGGCCCTTAGCACAGATACGCAGTATTTT	NA	TRBV6-1	20	TRBD2	TRBJ2-3
CASTLTGTGRSNEQFF	TGTGCCAGCACCCTTACCGGGACAGGGAGGAGCAATGAGCAGTTCTTC	NA	TRBV5-6	16	TRBD1	TRBJ2-1
CASSQGTSGSNEQFF	TGTGCCAGCAGCCAAGGGACTAGCGGGAGCAATGAGCAGTTCTTC	once	TRBV4-2	15	TRBD2	TRBJ2-1
CASSEYPSTDTQYF	TGTGCCAGCAGCGAATATCCTAGCACAGATACGCAGTATTTT	NA	TRBV2	14	NA	TRBJ2-3
CASSFSFGLAGGPYEQYF	TGTGCCAGCAGCTTCTCTTTCGGACTAGCGGGAGGGCCTTACGAGCAGTACTTC	NA	TRBV11-1	18	TRBD2	TRBJ2-7
CASSRTMNTEAFF	TGTGCCAGTAGTAGGACTATGAACACTGAAGCTTTCTTT	NA	TRBV19	13	NA	TRBJ1-1
CSALDRGEAFF	TGCAGTGCGCTGGACAGGGGGGAAGCTTTCTTT	NA	TRBV20-1	11	TRBD1	TRBJ1-1
CASSIWRMNTEAFF	TGTGCCAGTAGTATTTGGCGGATGAACACTGAAGCTTTCTTT	once	TRBV19	14	NA	TRBJ1-1
CASSQGLRDDTQYF	TGCGCCAGCAGCCAGGGACTGAGGGATGATACGCAGTATTTT	NA	TRBV4-1	14	NA	TRBJ2-3
CASSGAGDYEQYF	TGTGCCAGCAGCGGCGCGGGAGACTACGAGCAGTACTTC	NA	TRBV9	13	TRBD2	TRBJ2-7
CAWSIYLGTSGNTIYF	TGTGCCTGGAGTATATACCTCGGGACTTCTGGAAACACCATATATTTT	NA	TRBV30	16	NA	TRBJ1-3
CASSRLAGALSSYNEQFF	TGTGCCAGCAGCCGACTAGCGGGAGCCTTAAGCTCCTACAATGAGCAGTTCTTC	few	TRBV5-6	18	TRBD2	TRBJ2-1
CASRSDRGSEKLFF	TGTGCCAGCAGGTCGGACAGGGGGTCAGAAAAACTGTTTTTT	NA	TRBV2	14	TRBD1	TRBJ1-4
CASRAGVGTDTQYF	TGTGCCAGCAGGGCGGGAGTTGGCACAGATACGCAGTATTTT	once	TRBV6-5	14	TRBD2	TRBJ2-3
CASSWDRVVNTEAFF	TGTGCCAGCTCATGGGACAGGGTCGTGAACACTGAAGCTTTCTTT	NA	TRBV18	15	TRBD1	TRBJ1-1
CVSGTSAYNEQFF	TGTGTATCCGGGACTAGCGCGTACAATGAGCAGTTCTTC	NA	TRBV6-5	13	TRBD2	TRBJ2-1
CASSLGRSSGANVLTF	TGTGCCAGCAGCTTGGGCAGAAGCTCTGGGGCCAACGTCCTGACTTTC	NA	TRBV5-4	16	NA	TRBJ2-6
CASSLEWASTYEQYF	TGTGCCAGCAGCTTGGAGTGGGCGTCGACCTACGAGCAGTACTTC	once	TRBV5-4	15	NA	TRBJ2-7
CASSGGDRLNQPQHF	TGTGCCAGCAGTGGGGGCGACAGGCTCAATCAGCCCCAGCATTTT	NA	TRBV2	15	NA	TRBJ1-5
CASSFDREGFDNEQFF	TGTGCCAGCAGCTTCGACAGGGAAGGTTTCGACAATGAGCAGTTCTTC	NA	TRBV5-6	16	TRBD1	TRBJ2-1
CASSLGDRDQETQHF	TGCGCCAGCAGCTTGGGGGACAGGGACCAAGAGACCCAGCACTTC	NA	TRBV5-1	15	TRBD1	TRBJ2-5
CAIRVHRGQDTEAFF	TGTGCCATCAGGGTACACAGGGGGCAGGACACTGAAGCTTTCTTT	once	TRBV10-3	15	TRBD1	TRBJ1-1
CASTVTWDKYYEQYF	TGTGCCAGCACCGTAACCTGGGACAAATACTACGAGCAGTACTTC	NA	TRBV2	15	NA	TRBJ2-7
CAISEGGQLNTEAFF	TGTGCCATCAGTGAAGGAGGTCAACTGAACACTGAAGCTTTCTTT	NA	TRBV10-3	15	NA	TRBJ1-1
CASSFGGRAYEQYF	TGTGCCAGCAGCTTCGGCGGGAGGGCCTACGAGCAGTACTTC	few	TRBV5-4	14	TRBD2	TRBJ2-7
CASSDSVGPYNEQFF	TGTGCCAGCAGTGATTCGGTTGGGCCCTACAATGAGCAGTTCTTC	few	TRBV2	15	NA	TRBJ2-1
CSVVFSGTYNEQFF	TGCAGCGTTGTGTTTAGCGGGACCTACAATGAGCAGTTCTTC	NA	TRBV29-1	14	TRBD2	TRBJ2-1